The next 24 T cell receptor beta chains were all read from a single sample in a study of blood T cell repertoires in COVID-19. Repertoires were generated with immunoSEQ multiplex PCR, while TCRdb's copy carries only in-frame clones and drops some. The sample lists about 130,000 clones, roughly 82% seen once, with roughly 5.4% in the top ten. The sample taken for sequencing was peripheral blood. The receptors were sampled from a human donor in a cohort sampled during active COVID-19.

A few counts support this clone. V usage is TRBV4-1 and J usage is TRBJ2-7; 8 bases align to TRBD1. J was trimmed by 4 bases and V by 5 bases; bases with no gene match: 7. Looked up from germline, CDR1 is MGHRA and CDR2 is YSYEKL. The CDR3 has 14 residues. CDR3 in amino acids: CASSSQQGVYEQYF. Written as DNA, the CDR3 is TGCGCCAGCAGCTCCCAACAGGGGGTTTACGAGCAGTACTTC.

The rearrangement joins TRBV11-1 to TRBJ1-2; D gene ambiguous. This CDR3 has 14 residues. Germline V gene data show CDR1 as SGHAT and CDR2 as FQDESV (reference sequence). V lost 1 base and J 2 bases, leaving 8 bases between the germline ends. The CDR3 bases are TGTGCCAGCAGCTTAGATGGGCAGAACTATGGCTACACCTTC. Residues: CASSLDGQNYGYTF.

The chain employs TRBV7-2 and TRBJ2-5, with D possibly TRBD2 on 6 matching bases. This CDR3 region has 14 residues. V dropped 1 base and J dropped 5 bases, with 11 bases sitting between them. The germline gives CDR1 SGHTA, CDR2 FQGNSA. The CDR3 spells CASSLGTGVETQYF. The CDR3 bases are TGTGCCAGCAGCTTAGGTACGGGGGTCGAGACCCAGTACTTC.

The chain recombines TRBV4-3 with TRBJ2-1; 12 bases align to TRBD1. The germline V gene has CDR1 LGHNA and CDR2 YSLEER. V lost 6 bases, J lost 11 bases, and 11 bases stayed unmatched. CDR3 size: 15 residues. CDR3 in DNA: TGCGCCAGCAGTCCTACCGGGACAGGGGGCTATAAGCAGTTCTTC. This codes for CASSPTGTGGYKQFF.

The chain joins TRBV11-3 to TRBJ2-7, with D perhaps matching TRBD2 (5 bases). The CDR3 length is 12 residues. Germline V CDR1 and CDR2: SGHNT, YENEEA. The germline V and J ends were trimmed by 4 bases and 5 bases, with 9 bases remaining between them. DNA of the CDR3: TGTGCCAGCAGCTCGTCCGGGGACGAGCAGTACTTC. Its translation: CASSSSGDEQYF. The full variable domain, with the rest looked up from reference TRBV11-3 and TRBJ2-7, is EAGVVQSPRYKIIEKKQPVAFWCNPISGHNTLYWYLQNLGQGPELLIRYENEEAVDDSQLPKDRFSAERLKGVDSTLKIQPAELGDSAVYLCASSSSGDEQYFGPGTRLTVT.

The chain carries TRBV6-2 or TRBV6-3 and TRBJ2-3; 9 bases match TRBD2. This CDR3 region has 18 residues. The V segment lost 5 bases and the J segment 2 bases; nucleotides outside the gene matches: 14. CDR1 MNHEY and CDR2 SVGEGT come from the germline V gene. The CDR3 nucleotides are TGTGCCAGCAGTCGTGGGAAATATAGCGGGAGATTCACAGATACGCAGTATTTT. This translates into CASSRGKYSGRFTDTQYF.

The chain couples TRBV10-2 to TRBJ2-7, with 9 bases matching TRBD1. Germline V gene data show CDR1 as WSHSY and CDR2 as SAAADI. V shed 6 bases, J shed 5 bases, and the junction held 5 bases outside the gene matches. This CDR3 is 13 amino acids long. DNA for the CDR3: TGCGCCAGCAGCGGACAGGGGATCGACGAGCAGTACTTC. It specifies CASSGQGIDEQYF.

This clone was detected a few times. CDR3 protein: CASTLGGGNEKLFF. CDR3 DNA: TGTGCCAGCACCCTCGGGGGGGGCAATGAAAAACTGTTTTTT. The chain employs TRBV7-9 and TRBJ1-4; D is possibly TRBD1 (6 bases). The V end lost 7 bases, the J end lost 5 bases, and 14 bases lay between the germline ends. This CDR3 has 14 residues. Germline V CDR1 and CDR2: SEHNR, FQNEAQ (reference sequence).

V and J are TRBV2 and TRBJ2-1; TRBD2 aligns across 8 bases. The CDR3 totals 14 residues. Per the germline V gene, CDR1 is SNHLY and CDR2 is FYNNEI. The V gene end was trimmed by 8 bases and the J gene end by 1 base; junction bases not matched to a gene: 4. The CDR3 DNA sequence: TGTGCCAGCTTAGCGGGGTCTTCCTACAATGAGCAGTTCTTC. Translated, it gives CASLAGSSYNEQFF.

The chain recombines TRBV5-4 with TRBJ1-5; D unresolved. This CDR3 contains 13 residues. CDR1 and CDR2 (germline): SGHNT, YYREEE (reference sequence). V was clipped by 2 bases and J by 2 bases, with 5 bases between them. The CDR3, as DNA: TGTGCCAGCAGCTTTGAGGGCAATCAGCCCCAGCATTTT. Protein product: CASSFEGNQPQHF.

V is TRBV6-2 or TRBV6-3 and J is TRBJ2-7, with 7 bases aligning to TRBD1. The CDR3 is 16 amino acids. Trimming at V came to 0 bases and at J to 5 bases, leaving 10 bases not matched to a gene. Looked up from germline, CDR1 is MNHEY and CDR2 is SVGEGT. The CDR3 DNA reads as TGTGCCAGCAGTTACTCCGCGCGAGGGGGCAGGGACGAGCAGTACTTC. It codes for CASSYSARGGRDEQYF.

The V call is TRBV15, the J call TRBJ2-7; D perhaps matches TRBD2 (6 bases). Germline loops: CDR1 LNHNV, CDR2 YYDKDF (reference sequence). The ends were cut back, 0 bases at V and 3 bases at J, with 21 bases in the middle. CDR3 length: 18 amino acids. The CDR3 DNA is TGTGCCACCAGCAGAGATTCTTGGGCGGTGGGGGGATTCTACGAGCAGTACTTC. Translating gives CATSRDSWAVGGFYEQYF.

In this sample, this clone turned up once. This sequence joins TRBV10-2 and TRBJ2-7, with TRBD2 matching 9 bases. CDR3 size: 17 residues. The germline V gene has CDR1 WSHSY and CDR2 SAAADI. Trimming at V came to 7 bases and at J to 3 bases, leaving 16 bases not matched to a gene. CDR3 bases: TGCGCCAGCATGGGGGGAGCGGGAGGCTCCTCCTTCTACGAGCAGTACTTC. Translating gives CASMGGAGGSSFYEQYF.

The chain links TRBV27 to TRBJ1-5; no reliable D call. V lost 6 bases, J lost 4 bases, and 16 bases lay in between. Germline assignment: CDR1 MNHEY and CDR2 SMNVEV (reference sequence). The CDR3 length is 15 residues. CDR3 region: CASRPSGSRNQPQHF. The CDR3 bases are TGTGCCAGCAGGCCTTCCGGCAGCAGGAATCAGCCCCAGCATTTT.

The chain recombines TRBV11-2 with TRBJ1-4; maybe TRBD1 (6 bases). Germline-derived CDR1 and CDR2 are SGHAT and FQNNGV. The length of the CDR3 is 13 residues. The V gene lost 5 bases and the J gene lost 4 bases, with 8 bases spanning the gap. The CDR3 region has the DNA TGTGCCAGCAGCAGGACAGTTAATGAAAAACTGTTTTTT. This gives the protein CASSRTVNEKLFF.

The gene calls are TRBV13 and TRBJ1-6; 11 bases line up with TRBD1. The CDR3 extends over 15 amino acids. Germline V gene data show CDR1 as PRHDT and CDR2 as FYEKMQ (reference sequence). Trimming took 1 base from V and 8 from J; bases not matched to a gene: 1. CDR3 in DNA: TGTGCCAGCAGCTTAGCGGGACAGGGGGATTCACCCCTCCACTTT. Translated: CASSLAGQGDSPLHF.

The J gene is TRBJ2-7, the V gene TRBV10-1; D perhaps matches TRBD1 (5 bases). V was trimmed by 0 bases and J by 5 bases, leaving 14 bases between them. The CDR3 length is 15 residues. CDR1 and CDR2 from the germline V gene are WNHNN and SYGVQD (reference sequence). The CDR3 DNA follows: TGCGCCAGCAGTGAGTCCGCGATGGGGCAGGACGAGCAGTACTTC. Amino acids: CASSESAMGQDEQYF.

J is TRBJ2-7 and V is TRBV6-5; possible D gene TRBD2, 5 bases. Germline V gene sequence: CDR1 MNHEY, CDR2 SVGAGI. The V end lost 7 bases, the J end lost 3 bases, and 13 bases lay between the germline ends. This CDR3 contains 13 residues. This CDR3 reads CASIVSGGYEQYF. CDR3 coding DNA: TGTGCCAGCATTGTAAGCGGCGGCTACGAGCAGTACTTC.

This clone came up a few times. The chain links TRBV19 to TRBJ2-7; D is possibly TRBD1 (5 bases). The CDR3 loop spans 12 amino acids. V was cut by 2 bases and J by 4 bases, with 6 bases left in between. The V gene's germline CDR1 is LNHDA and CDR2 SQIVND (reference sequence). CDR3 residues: CASSIQGYEQYF. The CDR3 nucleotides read TGTGCCAGTAGTATACAGGGTTACGAGCAGTACTTC.

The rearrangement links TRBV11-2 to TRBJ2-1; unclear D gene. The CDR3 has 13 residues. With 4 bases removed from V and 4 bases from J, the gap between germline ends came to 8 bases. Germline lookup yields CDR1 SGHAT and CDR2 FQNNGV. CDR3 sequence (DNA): TGTGCCAGCAGCTCCCTACGTTACAATGAGCAGTTCTTC. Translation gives CASSSLRYNEQFF.

The CDR3 DNA sequence: TGCGCCAGCAGCATTAGCGGGAGAGAGGATGAGCAGTTCTTC. The encoded protein is CASSISGREDEQFF. This chain uses TRBV5-1 with TRBJ2-1, with 9 bases aligning to TRBD2. Germline trimming cut 4 bases from V and 8 bases from J; bases unmatched to any gene: 7. CDR1 is SGHRS and CDR2 is YFSETQ in the germline V gene. This CDR3 has 14 residues.

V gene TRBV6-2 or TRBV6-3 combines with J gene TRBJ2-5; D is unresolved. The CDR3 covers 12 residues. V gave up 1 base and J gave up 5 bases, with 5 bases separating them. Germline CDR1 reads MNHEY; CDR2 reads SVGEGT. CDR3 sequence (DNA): TGTGCCAGCAGTTACTATCAGGAGACCCAGTACTTC. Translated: CASSYYQETQYF.

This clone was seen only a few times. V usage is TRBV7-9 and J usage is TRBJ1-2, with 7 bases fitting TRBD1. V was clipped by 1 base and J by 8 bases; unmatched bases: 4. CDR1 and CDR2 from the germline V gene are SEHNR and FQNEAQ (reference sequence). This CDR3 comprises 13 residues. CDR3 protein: CASSLVTGVGYTF. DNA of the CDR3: TGTGCCAGCAGCTTAGTCACAGGGGTCGGCTACACCTTC.

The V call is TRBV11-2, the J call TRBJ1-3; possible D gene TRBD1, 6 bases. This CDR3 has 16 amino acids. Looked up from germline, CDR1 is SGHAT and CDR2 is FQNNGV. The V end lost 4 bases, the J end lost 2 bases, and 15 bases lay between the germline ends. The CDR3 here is CASSSPDRRTGNTIYF. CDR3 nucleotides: TGTGCCAGCAGCTCCCCTGACAGGAGAACTGGAAACACCATATATTTT.